The T cell receptor (beta chain) described here comes from a study of shared clonotypes between healthy human individuals. Whole-study results and caveats: Naive subsets generally exceeded memory subsets in estimated richness. Non-shared clonotypes showed lower generation probabilities than clonotypes common to all four donors.

The table lists this clone with a count of one. Its antigen remains unidentified. Germline CDR1 is MDHEN and CDR2 is SYDVKM. The CDR3 is 11 residues long. V lost 8 bases and J lost 6, with 10 bases in between. CD45RO negativity and positive selection for CCR7 defined naive CD8 cells, a population that excluded terminally differentiated effector memory CD45RA+ cells. Samples underwent the assay at deep level. Sequencing was performed with immunoSEQ multiplex PCR; in TCRdb, only in-frame clones are kept and a portion is missing. The sample includes around 2,100,000 clones, just under 95% of them seen just once.

The clonotype originates from a man between 18 and 35 years old in good health. The chain joins TRBV28 to TRBJ1-2, with D possibly TRBD1 on 5 matching bases. Sample: naive CD8+ T cells sorted from blood. The CDR3 DNA sequence: TGTGCCAGCCGGGGGGGGGATGGCTACACCTTC. Translated: CASRGGDGYTF.